This T cell receptor (beta chain) is drawn from a study of blood T cell repertoires in COVID-19. For the study at large: T cells, B-cell-depleted T cells, or PBMCs supplied cDNA or gDNA.

The protocol was immunoSEQ multiplex PCR, while the TCRdb copy is restricted to in-frame clones and leaves out a portion. The data contain about 200,000 clones, about 90% of them seen just once; the ten biggest clones take up 0.65% to 0.85%. During active infection, Seattle patients enrolled and were then monitored through disease. Germline V gene sequence: CDR1 LNHDA, CDR2 SQIVND (reference sequence). V lost 6 bases and J lost 4; bases outside the gene matches: 8. The length of the CDR3 is 14 residues. Input material: peripheral blood. The sequence came from a man in his sixties with COVID-19, enrolled during active disease. The chain links TRBV19 to TRBJ1-2, with 7 bases that match TRBD1. DNA for the CDR3: TGTGCCAGTAGGTCCTCACAGGGGAGCTATGGCTACACCTTC. Its protein product is CASRSSQGSYGYTF.